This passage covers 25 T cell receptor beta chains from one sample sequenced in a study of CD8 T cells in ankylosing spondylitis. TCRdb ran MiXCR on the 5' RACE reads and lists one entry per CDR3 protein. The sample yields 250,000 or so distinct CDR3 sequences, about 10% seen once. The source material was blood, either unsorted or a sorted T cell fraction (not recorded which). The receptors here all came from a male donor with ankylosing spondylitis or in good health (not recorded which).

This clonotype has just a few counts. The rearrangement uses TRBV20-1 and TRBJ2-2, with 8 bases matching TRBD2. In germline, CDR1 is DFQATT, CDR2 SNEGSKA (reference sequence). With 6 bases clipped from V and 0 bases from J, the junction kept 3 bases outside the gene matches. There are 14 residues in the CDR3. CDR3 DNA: TGCAGTGCAAGTAGCGGGGCGAACACCGGGGAGCTGTTTTTT. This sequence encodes CSASSGANTGELFF.

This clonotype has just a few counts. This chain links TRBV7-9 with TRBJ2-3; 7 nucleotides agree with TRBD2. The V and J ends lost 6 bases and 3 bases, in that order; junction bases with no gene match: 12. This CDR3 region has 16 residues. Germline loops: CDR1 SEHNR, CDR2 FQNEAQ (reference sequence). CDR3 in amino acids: CASRNTGGSGTDTQYF. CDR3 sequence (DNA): TGTGCCAGCAGAAATACAGGCGGGAGTGGTACAGATACGCAGTATTTT.

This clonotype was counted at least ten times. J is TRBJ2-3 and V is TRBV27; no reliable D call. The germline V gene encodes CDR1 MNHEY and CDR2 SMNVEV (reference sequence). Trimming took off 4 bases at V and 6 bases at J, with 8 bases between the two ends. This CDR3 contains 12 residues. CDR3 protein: CASSSLGDTQYF. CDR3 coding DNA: TGTGCCAGCAGTTCCTTAGGGGATACGCAGTATTTT.

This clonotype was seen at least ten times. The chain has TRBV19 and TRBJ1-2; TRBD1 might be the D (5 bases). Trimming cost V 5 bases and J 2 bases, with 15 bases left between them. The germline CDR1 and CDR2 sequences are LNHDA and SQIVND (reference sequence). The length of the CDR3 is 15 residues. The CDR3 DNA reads TGTGCCAGTAGTCGGGACCGGGGCCAAAACTATGGCTACACCTTC. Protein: CASSRDRGQNYGYTF.

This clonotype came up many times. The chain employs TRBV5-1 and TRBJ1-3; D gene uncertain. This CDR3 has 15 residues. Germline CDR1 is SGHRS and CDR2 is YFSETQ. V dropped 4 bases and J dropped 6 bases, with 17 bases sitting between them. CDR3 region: CASSNDGPRENTIYF. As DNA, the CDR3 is TGCGCCAGCAGCAATGACGGACCTAGAGAAAACACCATATATTTT.

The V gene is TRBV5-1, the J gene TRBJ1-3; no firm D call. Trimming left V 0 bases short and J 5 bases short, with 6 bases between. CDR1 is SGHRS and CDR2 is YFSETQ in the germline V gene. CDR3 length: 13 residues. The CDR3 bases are TGCGCCAGCAGCTTGGAACAGAGAAACACCATATATTTT. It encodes CASSLEQRNTIYF. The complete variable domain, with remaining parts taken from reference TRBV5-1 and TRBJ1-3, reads KAGVTQTPRYLIKTRGQQVTLSCSPISGHRSVSWYQQTPGQGLQFLFEYFSETQRNKGNFPGRFSGRQFSNSRSEMNVSTLELGDSALYLCASSLEQRNTIYFGEGSWLTVV.

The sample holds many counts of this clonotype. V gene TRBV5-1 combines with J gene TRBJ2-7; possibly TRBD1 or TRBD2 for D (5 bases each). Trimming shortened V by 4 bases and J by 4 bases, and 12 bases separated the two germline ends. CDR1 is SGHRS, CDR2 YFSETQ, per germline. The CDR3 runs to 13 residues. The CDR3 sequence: CASSEGPSYEQYF. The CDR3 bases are TGCGCCAGCAGCGAGGGGCCATCTTACGAGCAGTACTTC. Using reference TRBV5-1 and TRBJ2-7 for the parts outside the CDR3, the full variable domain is KAGVTQTPRYLIKTRGQQVTLSCSPISGHRSVSWYQQTPGQGLQFLFEYFSETQRNKGNFPGRFSGRQFSNSRSEMNVSTLELGDSALYLCASSEGPSYEQYFGPGTRLTVT.

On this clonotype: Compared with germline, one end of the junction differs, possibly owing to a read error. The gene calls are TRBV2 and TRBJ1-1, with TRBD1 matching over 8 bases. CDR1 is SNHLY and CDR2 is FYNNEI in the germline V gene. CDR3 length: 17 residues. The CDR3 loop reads CASTLNSRGLMNTEALF. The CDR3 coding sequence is TGTGCCAGCACATTAAATTCCAGGGGGCTGATGAACACTGAAGCTTTGTTT. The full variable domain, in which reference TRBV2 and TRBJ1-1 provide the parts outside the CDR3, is EPEVTQTPSHQVTQMGQEVILRCVPISNHLYFYWYRQILGQKVEFLVSFYNNEISEKSEIFDDQFSVERPDGSNFTLKIRSTKLEDSAMYFCASTLNSRGLMNTEALFGQGTRLTVV.

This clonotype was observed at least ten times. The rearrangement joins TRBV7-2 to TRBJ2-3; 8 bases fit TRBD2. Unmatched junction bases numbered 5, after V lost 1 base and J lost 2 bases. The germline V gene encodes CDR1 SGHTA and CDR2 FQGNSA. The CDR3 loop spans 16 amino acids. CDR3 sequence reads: CASSLGISGATDTQYF. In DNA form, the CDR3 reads TGTGCCAGCAGCTTAGGTATTAGCGGGGCCACAGATACGCAGTATTTT.

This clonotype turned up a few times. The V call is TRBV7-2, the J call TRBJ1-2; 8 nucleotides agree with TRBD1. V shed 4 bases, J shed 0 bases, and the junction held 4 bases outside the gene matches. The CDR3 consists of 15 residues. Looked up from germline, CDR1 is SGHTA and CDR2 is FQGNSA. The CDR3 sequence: CASSYGQGANYGYTF. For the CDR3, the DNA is TGTGCCAGCAGCTACGGACAGGGCGCTAACTATGGCTACACCTTC.

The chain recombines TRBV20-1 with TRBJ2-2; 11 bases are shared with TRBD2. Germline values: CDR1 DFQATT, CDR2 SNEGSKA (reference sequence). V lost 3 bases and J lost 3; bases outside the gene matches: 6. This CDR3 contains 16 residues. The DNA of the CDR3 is TGCAGTGCTAGCCCTAGCGGGAGGTTCGACACCGGGGAGCTGTTTTTT. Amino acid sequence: CSASPSGRFDTGELFF.

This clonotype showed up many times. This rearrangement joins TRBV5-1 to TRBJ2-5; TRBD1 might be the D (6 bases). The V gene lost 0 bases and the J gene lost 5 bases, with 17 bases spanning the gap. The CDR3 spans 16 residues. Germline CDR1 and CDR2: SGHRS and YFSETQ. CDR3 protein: CASSLAPGVTWETQYF. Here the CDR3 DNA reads TGCGCCAGCAGCTTGGCCCCAGGGGTTACGTGGGAGACCCAGTACTTC. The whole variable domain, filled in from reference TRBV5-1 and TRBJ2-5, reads KAGVTQTPRYLIKTRGQQVTLSCSPISGHRSVSWYQQTPGQGLQFLFEYFSETQRNKGNFPGRFSGRQFSNSRSEMNVSTLELGDSALYLCASSLAPGVTWETQYFGPGTRLLVL.

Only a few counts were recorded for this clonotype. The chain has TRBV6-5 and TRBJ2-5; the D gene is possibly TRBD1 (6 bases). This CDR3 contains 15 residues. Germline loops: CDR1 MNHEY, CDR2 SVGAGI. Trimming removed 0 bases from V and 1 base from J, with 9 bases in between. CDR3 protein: CASSYSRTAQETQYF. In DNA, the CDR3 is TGTGCCAGCAGTTACTCGAGGACAGCCCAAGAGACCCAGTACTTC.

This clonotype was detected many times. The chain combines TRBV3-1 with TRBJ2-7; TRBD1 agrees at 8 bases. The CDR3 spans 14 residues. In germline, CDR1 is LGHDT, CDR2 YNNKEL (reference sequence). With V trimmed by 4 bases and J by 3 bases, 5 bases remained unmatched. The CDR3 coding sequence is TGTGCCAGCAGCCCTACAGGGGGAGTCTACGAGCAGTACTTC. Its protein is CASSPTGGVYEQYF.

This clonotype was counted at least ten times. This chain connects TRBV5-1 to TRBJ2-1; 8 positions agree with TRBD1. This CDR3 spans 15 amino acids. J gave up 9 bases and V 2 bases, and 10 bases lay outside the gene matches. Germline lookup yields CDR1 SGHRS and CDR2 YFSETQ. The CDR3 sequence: CASSFVDRVGVEQFF. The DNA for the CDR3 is TGCGCCAGCAGCTTCGTGGACAGGGTCGGGGTTGAGCAGTTCTTC.

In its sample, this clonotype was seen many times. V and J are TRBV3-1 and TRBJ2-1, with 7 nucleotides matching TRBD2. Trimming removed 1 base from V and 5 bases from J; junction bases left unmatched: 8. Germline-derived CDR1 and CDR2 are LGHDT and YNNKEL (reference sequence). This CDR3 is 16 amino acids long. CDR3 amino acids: CASSQVRLAVNNEQFF. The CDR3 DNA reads TGTGCCAGCAGCCAAGTCCGCCTAGCGGTGAACAATGAGCAGTTCTTC.

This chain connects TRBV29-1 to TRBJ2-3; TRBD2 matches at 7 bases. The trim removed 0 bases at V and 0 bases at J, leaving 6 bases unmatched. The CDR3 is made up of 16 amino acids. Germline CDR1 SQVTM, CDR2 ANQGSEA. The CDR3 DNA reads TGCAGCGTTGAAGAGGGGAGGGGACCTAGCACAGATACGCAGTATTTT. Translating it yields CSVEEGRGPSTDTQYF.

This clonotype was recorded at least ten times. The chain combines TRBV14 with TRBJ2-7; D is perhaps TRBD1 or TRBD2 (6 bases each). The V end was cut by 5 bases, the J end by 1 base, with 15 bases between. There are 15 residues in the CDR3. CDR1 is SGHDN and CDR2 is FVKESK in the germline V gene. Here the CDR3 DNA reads TGTGCCAGCAGCGTAAGCCGGGGGACATCCTACGAGCAGTACTTC. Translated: CASSVSRGTSYEQYF.

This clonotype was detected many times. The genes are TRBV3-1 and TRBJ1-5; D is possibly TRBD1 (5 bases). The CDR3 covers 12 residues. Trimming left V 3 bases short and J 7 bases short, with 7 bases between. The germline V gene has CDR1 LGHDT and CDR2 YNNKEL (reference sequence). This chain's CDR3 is CASSQGQQPQHF. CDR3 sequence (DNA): TGTGCCAGCAGCCAGGGGCAGCAGCCCCAGCATTTT. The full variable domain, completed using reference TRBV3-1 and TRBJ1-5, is DTAVSQTPKYLVTQMGNDKSIKCEQNLGHDTMYWYKQDSKKFLKIMFSYNNKELIINETVPNRFSPKSPDKAHLNLHINSLELGDSAVYFCASSQGQQPQHFGDGTRLSIL.

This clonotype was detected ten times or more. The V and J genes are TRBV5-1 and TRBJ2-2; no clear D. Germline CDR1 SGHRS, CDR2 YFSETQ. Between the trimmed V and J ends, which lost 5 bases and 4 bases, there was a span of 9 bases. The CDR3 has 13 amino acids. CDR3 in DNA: TGCGCCAGCAGGGATTCTGGCACCGGGGAGCTGTTTTTT. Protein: CASRDSGTGELFF.

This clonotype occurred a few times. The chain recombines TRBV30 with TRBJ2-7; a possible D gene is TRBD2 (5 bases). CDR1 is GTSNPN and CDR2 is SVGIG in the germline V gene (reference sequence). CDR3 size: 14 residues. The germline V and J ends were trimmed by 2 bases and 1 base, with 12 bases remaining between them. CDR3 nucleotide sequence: TGTGCCTGGAGTCTTATAGCGAGGTCCTACGAGCAGTACTTC. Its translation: CAWSLIARSYEQYF.

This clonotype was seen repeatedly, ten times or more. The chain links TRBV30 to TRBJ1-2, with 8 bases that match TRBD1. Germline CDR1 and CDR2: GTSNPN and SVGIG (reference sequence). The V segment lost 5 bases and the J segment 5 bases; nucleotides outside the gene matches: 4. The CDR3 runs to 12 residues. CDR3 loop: CAWSGQGYGYTF. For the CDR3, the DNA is TGTGCCTGGTCAGGACAGGGTTATGGCTACACCTTC.

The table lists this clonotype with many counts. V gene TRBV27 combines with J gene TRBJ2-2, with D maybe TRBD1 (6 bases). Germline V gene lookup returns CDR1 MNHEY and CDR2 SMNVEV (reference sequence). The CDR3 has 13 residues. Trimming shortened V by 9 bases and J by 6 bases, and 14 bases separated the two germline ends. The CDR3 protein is CASKGGLPGELFF. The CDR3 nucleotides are TGTGCCAGTAAAGGGGGTCTGCCCGGGGAGCTGTTTTTT.

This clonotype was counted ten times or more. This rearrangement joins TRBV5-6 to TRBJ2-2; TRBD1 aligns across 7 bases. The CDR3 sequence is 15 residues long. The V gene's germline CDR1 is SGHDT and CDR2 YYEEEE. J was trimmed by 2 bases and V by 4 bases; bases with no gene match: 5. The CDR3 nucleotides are TGTGCCAGCAGCCGACAGGGCCTTAACACCGGGGAGCTGTTTTTT. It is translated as CASSRQGLNTGELFF.

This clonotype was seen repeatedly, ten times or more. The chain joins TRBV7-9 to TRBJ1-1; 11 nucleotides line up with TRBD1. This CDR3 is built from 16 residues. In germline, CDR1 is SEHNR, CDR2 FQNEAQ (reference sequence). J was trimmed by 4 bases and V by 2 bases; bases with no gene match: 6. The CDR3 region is CASSLSSGTGGTEAFF. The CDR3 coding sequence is TGTGCCAGCAGCTTATCCTCCGGGACAGGGGGCACTGAAGCTTTCTTT.